This T cell receptor beta chain was identified during a study of T-cell reconstitution after alpha-beta-depleted transplantation in children. TCRbeta library construction was performed incorporating unique molecular identifiers. TCRdb itself ran the PCR reads through MiXCR, one entry per CDR3 protein. Among some 200,000 distinct CDR3 sequences listed, roughly 15% were seen once. CDR3 length equals 16 residues. The germline V gene encodes CDR1 ENHRY and CDR2 SYGVKD. The V end was cut by 10 bases, the J end by 5 bases, with 24 bases between. The table lists this clonotype with many counts. V is TRBV10-3 and J is TRBJ1-5, with a weak D call TRBD1 (5 bases). The sample was PBMCs from the stem cell graft donor, taken from the stem cell graft. The TCR originated in a human donor who donated a stem cell graft to a child with acute lymphoblastic leukemia. In DNA form, the CDR3 reads TGTGCCACCAGATCACGGGTGGCGGAGGGACATCAGCCCCAGCATTTT. Amino acids: CATRSRVAEGHQPQHF.